This T cell receptor beta chain derives from a study of control samples from healthy donors and cancer patients. Generated by immunoSEQ multiplex PCR, the TCRdb table keeps only in-frame clones and is missing some. Here the sample spans 150,000 to 200,000 clones, approximately 92% being singletons. Germline loops: CDR1 SQVTM, CDR2 ANQGSEA. V gave up 6 bases and J gave up 3 bases, with 15 bases separating them. The CDR3 totals 13 residues. The sequence came from a woman in her thirties or forties in good health. The chain recombines TRBV29-1 with TRBJ2-7; weak D call: TRBD2 (5 bases). Sample: blood. CDR3 in DNA: TGCAGCGTGGGCCCCTACGGGATCTACGAGCAGTACTTC. Protein: CSVGPYGIYEQYF.